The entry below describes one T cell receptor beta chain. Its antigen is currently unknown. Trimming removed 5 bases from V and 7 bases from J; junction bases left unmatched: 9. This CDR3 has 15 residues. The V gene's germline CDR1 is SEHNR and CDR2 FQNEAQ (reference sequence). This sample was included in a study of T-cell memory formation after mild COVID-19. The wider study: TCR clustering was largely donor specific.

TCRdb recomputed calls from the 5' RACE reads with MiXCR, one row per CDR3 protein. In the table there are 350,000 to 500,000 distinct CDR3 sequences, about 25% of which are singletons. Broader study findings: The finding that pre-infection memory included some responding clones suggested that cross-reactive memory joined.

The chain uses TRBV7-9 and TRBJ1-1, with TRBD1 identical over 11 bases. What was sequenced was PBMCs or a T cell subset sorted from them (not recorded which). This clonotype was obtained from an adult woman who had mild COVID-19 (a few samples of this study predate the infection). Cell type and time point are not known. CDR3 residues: CASSTPGQGVNEAFF. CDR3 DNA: TGTGCCAGCAGCACACCGGGACAGGGGGTGAATGAAGCTTTCTTT.